Listed below are T cell receptor beta chains from one sample, sequenced in a study of cytomegalovirus exposure and HLA in healthy donors. The table came from immunoSEQ multiplex PCR; TCRdb's copy has only in-frame clones and leaves some out. Of around 100,000 clones listed, around 66% were seen once; the top ten hold about 3.5%. The sample comprised PBMCs. The receptors derive from a woman aged 45-65 years in good health and CMV-seronegative. Both conserved end residues are part of each CDR3. The order of the fields is D gene, J gene, V gene, clone size, CDR3 protein, CDR3 DNA. D genes are given only for firm matches. Expanded clones get a size class; other rows say once, few or many, or leave the size out.

d_gene: TRBD1
j_gene: TRBJ2-3
v_gene: TRBV19
abundance: NA
CDR3aa: CASSTGQGTDTQYF
CDR3nt: TGTGCCAGCTCAACGGGACAGGGCACAGATACGCAGTATTTT

d_gene: TRBD2
j_gene: TRBJ2-7
v_gene: TRBV18
abundance: NA
CDR3aa: CASSPGTSDSEQYF
CDR3nt: TGTGCCAGCTCACCCGGGACTAGCGATAGTGAGCAGTACTTC

d_gene: TRBD2
j_gene: TRBJ2-7
v_gene: TRBV7-9
abundance: once
CDR3aa: CASSSPTSGRPVYEQYF
CDR3nt: TGTGCCAGCAGCTCACCGACTAGCGGGAGGCCGGTCTACGAGCAGTACTTC

d_gene: TRBD2
j_gene: TRBJ2-1
v_gene: TRBV29-1
abundance: few
CDR3aa: CSALIGTSGISEQFF
CDR3nt: TGCAGCGCACTTATTGGGACTAGCGGGATTAGTGAGCAGTTCTTC

d_gene: NA
j_gene: TRBJ2-1
v_gene: TRBV9
abundance: NA
CDR3aa: CASSVSGTPRFGEQFF
CDR3nt: TGTGCCAGCAGCGTCAGCGGGACACCCAGATTTGGTGAGCAGTTCTTC

d_gene: TRBD1
j_gene: TRBJ2-7
v_gene: TRBV10-2
abundance: NA
CDR3aa: CASRGTGKLSYEQYF
CDR3nt: TGCGCCAGCAGAGGGACAGGGAAACTATCCTACGAGCAGTACTTC

d_gene: TRBD2
j_gene: TRBJ2-6
v_gene: TRBV27
abundance: few
CDR3aa: CASSPMGLAGGSGANVLTF
CDR3nt: TGTGCCAGCAGTCCTATGGGACTAGCGGGAGGGTCTGGGGCCAACGTCCTGACTTTC

d_gene: TRBD1
j_gene: TRBJ2-7
v_gene: TRBV6-1
abundance: few
CDR3aa: CASSEGQGFVFDEQYF
CDR3nt: TGTGCCAGCAGCGAAGGACAGGGTTTCGTTTTTGACGAGCAGTACTTC

d_gene: NA
j_gene: TRBJ1-3
v_gene: TRBV19
abundance: NA
CDR3aa: CASSIAERNTIYF
CDR3nt: TGTGCCAGTAGTATTGCAGAAAGAAACACCATATATTTT

d_gene: NA
j_gene: TRBJ2-1
v_gene: TRBV18
abundance: NA
CDR3aa: CASSQRMARHDNEQFF
CDR3nt: TGTGCCAGCTCACAACGGATGGCCCGACACGACAATGAGCAGTTCTTC

d_gene: TRBD1
j_gene: TRBJ2-1
v_gene: TRBV19
abundance: NA
CDR3aa: CASTQQGQGAYNEQFF
CDR3nt: TGTGCCAGTACCCAGCAAGGACAGGGGGCCTACAATGAGCAGTTCTTC

d_gene: NA
j_gene: TRBJ1-3
v_gene: TRBV18
abundance: NA
CDR3aa: CASSPEGFGNTIYF
CDR3nt: TGTGCCAGCTCCCCAGAGGGCTTTGGAAACACCATATATTTT

d_gene: NA
j_gene: TRBJ1-3
v_gene: TRBV6-6
abundance: NA
CDR3aa: CASRAPRVSSGNTIYF
CDR3nt: TGTGCCAGCAGAGCACCCCGGGTCAGCTCTGGAAACACCATATATTTT

d_gene: NA
j_gene: TRBJ2-1
v_gene: TRBV9
abundance: NA
CDR3aa: CASSVVGGDYNEQFF
CDR3nt: TGTGCCAGCAGCGTAGTAGGCGGAGATTACAATGAGCAGTTCTTC

d_gene: TRBD1
j_gene: TRBJ2-5
v_gene: TRBV2
abundance: few
CDR3aa: CASSRDSQETQYF
CDR3nt: TGTGCCAGCAGTAGGGACAGCCAAGAGACCCAGTACTTC

d_gene: NA
j_gene: TRBJ2-3
v_gene: TRBV11-2
abundance: NA
CDR3aa: CASSFRLLTDTQYF
CDR3nt: TGTGCCAGCAGCTTCCGACTACTTACAGATACGCAGTATTTT

d_gene: TRBD1
j_gene: TRBJ2-1
v_gene: TRBV6-6
abundance: NA
CDR3aa: CASSYQTGTGENEQFF
CDR3nt: TGTGCCAGCAGTTACCAGACCGGGACAGGAGAGAATGAGCAGTTCTTC

d_gene: NA
j_gene: TRBJ2-7
v_gene: TRBV9
abundance: NA
CDR3aa: CASSGGSSYEQYF
CDR3nt: TGTGCCAGCAGCGGCGGAAGCTCCTACGAGCAGTACTTC

d_gene: TRBD1
j_gene: TRBJ1-1
v_gene: TRBV28
abundance: NA
CDR3aa: CASSLGTENTEAFF
CDR3nt: TGTGCCAGCAGTTTAGGGACAGAGAACACTGAAGCTTTCTTT

d_gene: NA
j_gene: TRBJ2-7
v_gene: TRBV5-1
abundance: NA
CDR3aa: CASSLLPARSYEQYF
CDR3nt: TGCGCCAGCAGCTTGCTGCCCGCGAGGTCCTACGAGCAGTACTTC

d_gene: NA
j_gene: TRBJ1-1
v_gene: TRBV7-9
abundance: NA
CDR3aa: CASTLRSLNTEAFF
CDR3nt: TGTGCCAGCACCTTGAGGTCATTGAACACTGAAGCTTTCTTT

d_gene: NA
j_gene: TRBJ2-5
v_gene: TRBV29-1
abundance: NA
CDR3aa: CSVETSLVQETQYF
CDR3nt: TGCAGCGTTGAGACATCCTTAGTACAAGAGACCCAGTACTTC

d_gene: TRBD1
j_gene: TRBJ1-5
v_gene: TRBV6-1
abundance: NA
CDR3aa: CATWTGQGQPQHF
CDR3nt: TGTGCCACATGGACAGGCCAGGGGCAGCCCCAGCATTTT

d_gene: NA
j_gene: TRBJ2-7
v_gene: TRBV4-2
abundance: NA
CDR3aa: CASSQDGGRDEQYF
CDR3nt: TGTGCCAGCAGCCAAGACGGGGGGCGCGACGAGCAGTACTTC

d_gene: NA
j_gene: TRBJ1-2
v_gene: TRBV19
abundance: NA
CDR3aa: CASSTQLYYGYTF
CDR3nt: TGTGCCAGTAGCACACAGCTTTACTATGGCTACACCTTC

d_gene: NA
j_gene: TRBJ2-5
v_gene: TRBV13
abundance: medium-sized
CDR3aa: CASSLFPLPGLEETQYF
CDR3nt: TGTGCCAGCAGCTTATTTCCCCTCCCCGGGTTGGAAGAGACCCAGTACTTC

d_gene: TRBD1
j_gene: TRBJ1-1
v_gene: TRBV10-3
abundance: NA
CDR3aa: CAIAGTVNTEAFF
CDR3nt: TGTGCCATCGCCGGGACAGTGAACACTGAAGCTTTCTTT

d_gene: NA
j_gene: TRBJ2-2
v_gene: TRBV18
abundance: NA
CDR3aa: CASSPFGENTGELFF
CDR3nt: TGTGCCAGCTCACCGTTCGGGGAGAACACCGGGGAGCTGTTTTTT

d_gene: NA
j_gene: TRBJ2-7
v_gene: TRBV18
abundance: NA
CDR3aa: CASSSTPGVGEQYF
CDR3nt: TGTGCCAGCTCGTCCACCCCGGGGGTGGGCGAGCAGTACTTC

d_gene: TRBD1
j_gene: TRBJ1-5
v_gene: TRBV10-1
abundance: NA
CDR3aa: CASSATALARGGHQPQHF
CDR3nt: TGCGCCAGCAGTGCGACGGCCCTCGCTCGAGGGGGCCATCAGCCCCAGCATTTT

d_gene: NA
j_gene: TRBJ1-2
v_gene: TRBV28
abundance: NA
CDR3aa: CASSLRTEHYGYTF
CDR3nt: TGTGCCAGCAGTTTAAGGACAGAGCACTATGGCTACACCTTC

d_gene: NA
j_gene: TRBJ1-1
v_gene: TRBV28
abundance: NA
CDR3aa: CASGAGGTEAFF
CDR3nt: TGTGCCTCGGGGGCGGGGGGGACTGAAGCTTTCTTT

d_gene: NA
j_gene: TRBJ2-1
v_gene: TRBV4-1
abundance: NA
CDR3aa: CASSQGNEWSEQFF
CDR3nt: TGCGCCAGCAGCCAAGGAAACGAATGGAGTGAGCAGTTCTTC

d_gene: TRBD1
j_gene: TRBJ2-5
v_gene: TRBV4-1
abundance: NA
CDR3aa: CASSQENRGRVGSQETQYF
CDR3nt: TGCGCCAGCAGCCAAGAAAACAGGGGGCGCGTCGGGTCACAAGAGACCCAGTACTTC

d_gene: NA
j_gene: TRBJ1-5
v_gene: TRBV27
abundance: few
CDR3aa: CASSDNNQPQHF
CDR3nt: TGTGCCAGCAGTGACAACAATCAGCCCCAGCATTTT

d_gene: TRBD1
j_gene: TRBJ1-3
v_gene: TRBV18
abundance: NA
CDR3aa: CASSPPWDRAGNTIYF
CDR3nt: TGTGCCAGCTCACCACCCTGGGACAGGGCAGGAAACACCATATATTTT

d_gene: NA
j_gene: TRBJ1-2
v_gene: TRBV28
abundance: NA
CDR3aa: CASSLREGYGYTF
CDR3nt: TGTGCCAGCAGTTTACGGGAGGGCTATGGCTACACCTTC

d_gene: TRBD1
j_gene: TRBJ2-5
v_gene: TRBV4-3
abundance: NA
CDR3aa: CASSHGQGLETQYF
CDR3nt: TGCGCCAGCAGCCACGGACAGGGCTTGGAGACCCAGTACTTC

d_gene: NA
j_gene: TRBJ2-5
v_gene: TRBV25-1
abundance: NA
CDR3aa: CASSESLDSLEPETQYF
CDR3nt: TGTGCCAGCAGTGAATCCCTAGACAGCTTAGAGCCAGAGACCCAGTACTTC

d_gene: TRBD2
j_gene: TRBJ2-1
v_gene: TRBV7-2
abundance: NA
CDR3aa: CASSFSSGSGNEQFF
CDR3nt: TGTGCCAGCAGCTTCTCTAGCGGGAGTGGAAATGAGCAGTTCTTC

d_gene: NA
j_gene: TRBJ2-5
v_gene: TRBV29-1
abundance: NA
CDR3aa: CSAGGQKETQYF
CDR3nt: TGCAGCGCCGGTGGGCAGAAAGAGACCCAGTACTTC

d_gene: TRBD1
j_gene: TRBJ2-7
v_gene: TRBV5-4
abundance: NA
CDR3aa: CASRYRGDYEQYF
CDR3nt: TGTGCCAGCAGGTACAGGGGTGACTACGAGCAGTACTTC

d_gene: NA
j_gene: TRBJ1-4
v_gene: TRBV5-6
abundance: few
CDR3aa: CASSASSATNEKLFF
CDR3nt: TGTGCCAGCAGCGCCAGTTCTGCAACTAATGAAAAACTGTTTTTT

d_gene: TRBD2
j_gene: TRBJ2-5
v_gene: TRBV6-6
abundance: NA
CDR3aa: CASSYSGLAGETQYF
CDR3nt: TGTGCCAGCAGTTACTCAGGACTAGCCGGAGAGACCCAGTACTTC

d_gene: TRBD2
j_gene: TRBJ2-5
v_gene: TRBV15
abundance: NA
CDR3aa: CATSTPGTSGQETQYF
CDR3nt: TGTGCCACCAGCACACCCGGGACTAGCGGACAAGAGACCCAGTACTTC

d_gene: TRBD2
j_gene: TRBJ2-1
v_gene: TRBV9
abundance: NA
CDR3aa: CASSLSARGVAGAGDEQFF
CDR3nt: TGTGCCAGCAGCCTATCAGCCAGGGGGGTAGCGGGAGCAGGGGATGAGCAGTTCTTC

d_gene: NA
j_gene: TRBJ2-5
v_gene: TRBV7-6
abundance: NA
CDR3aa: CASSGQGEVGETQYF
CDR3nt: TGTGCCAGCAGCGGGCAGGGTGAGGTTGGAGAGACCCAGTACTTC

d_gene: NA
j_gene: TRBJ2-3
v_gene: TRBV7-2
abundance: NA
CDR3aa: CASSLGGTSTDTQYF
CDR3nt: TGTGCCAGCAGCTTAGGCGGGACTAGCACAGATACGCAGTATTTT

d_gene: TRBD2
j_gene: TRBJ2-7
v_gene: TRBV11-2
abundance: NA
CDR3aa: CASSPSQTSGYEQYF
CDR3nt: TGTGCCAGCAGCCCCTCCCAGACTAGCGGATACGAGCAGTACTTC

d_gene: TRBD1
j_gene: TRBJ2-1
v_gene: TRBV6-4
abundance: NA
CDR3aa: CASSDQGAHGNEQFF
CDR3nt: TGTGCCAGCAGTGACCAGGGGGCTCACGGCAATGAGCAGTTCTTC